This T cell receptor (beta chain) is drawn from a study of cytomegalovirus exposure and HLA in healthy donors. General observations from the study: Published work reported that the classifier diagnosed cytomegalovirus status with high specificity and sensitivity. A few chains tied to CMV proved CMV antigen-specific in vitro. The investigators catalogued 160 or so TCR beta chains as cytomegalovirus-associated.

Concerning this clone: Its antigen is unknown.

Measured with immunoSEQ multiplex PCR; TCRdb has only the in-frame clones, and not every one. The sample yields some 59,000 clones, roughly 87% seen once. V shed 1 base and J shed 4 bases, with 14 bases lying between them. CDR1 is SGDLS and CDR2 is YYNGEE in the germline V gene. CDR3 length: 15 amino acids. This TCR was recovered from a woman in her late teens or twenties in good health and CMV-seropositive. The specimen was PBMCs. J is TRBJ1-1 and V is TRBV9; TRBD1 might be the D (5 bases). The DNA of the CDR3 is TGTGCCAGCAGCGTACTTGGGGCAGCGGGCACTGAAGCTTTCTTT. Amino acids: CASSVLGAAGTEAFF.